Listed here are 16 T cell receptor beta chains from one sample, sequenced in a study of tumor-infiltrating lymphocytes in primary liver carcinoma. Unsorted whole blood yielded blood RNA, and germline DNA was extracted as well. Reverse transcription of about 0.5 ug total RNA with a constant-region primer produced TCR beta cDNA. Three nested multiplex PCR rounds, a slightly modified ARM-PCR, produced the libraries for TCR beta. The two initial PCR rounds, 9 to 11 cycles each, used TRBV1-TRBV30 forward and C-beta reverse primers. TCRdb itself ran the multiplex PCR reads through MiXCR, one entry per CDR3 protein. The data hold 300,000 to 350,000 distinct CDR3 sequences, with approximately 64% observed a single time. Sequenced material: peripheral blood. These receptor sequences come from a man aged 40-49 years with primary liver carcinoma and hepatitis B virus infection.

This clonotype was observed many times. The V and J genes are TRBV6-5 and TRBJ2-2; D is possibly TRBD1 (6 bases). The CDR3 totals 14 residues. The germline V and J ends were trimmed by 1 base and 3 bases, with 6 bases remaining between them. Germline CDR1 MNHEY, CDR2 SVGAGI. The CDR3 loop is CASSYYRDTGELFF. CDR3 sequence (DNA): TGTGCCAGCAGTTACTACAGGGACACCGGGGAGCTGTTTTTT.

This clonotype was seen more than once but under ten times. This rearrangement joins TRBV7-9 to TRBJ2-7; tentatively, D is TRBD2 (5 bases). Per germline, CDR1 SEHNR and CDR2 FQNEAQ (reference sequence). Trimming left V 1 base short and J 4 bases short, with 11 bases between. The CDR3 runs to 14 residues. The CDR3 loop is CASSLVASPYEQYF. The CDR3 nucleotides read TGTGCCAGCAGCTTAGTGGCTAGCCCTTACGAGCAGTACTTC.

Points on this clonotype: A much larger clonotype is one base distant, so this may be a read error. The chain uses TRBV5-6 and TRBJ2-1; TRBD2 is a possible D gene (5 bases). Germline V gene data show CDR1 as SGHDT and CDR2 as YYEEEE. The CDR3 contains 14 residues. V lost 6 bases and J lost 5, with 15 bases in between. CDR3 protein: CASIPGYPDNEQFF. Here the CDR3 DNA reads TGTGCCAGCATCCCGGGGTACCCCGACAATGAGCAGTTCTTC.

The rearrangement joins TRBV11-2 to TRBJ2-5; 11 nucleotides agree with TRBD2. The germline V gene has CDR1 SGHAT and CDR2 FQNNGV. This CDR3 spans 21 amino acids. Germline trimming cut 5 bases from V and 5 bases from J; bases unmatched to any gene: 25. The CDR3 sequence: CASSLTTGQGIGSGRVETQYF. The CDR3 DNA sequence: TGTGCCAGCAGCCTTACGACGGGACAGGGTATCGGTAGCGGGAGGGTGGAGACCCAGTACTTC.

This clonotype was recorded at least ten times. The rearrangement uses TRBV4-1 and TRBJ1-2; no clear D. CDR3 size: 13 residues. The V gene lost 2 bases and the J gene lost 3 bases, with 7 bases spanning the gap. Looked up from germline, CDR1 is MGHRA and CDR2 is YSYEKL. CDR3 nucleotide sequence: TGCGCCAGCAGCCAACCTGAGCACTATGGCTACACCTTC. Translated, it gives CASSQPEHYGYTF.

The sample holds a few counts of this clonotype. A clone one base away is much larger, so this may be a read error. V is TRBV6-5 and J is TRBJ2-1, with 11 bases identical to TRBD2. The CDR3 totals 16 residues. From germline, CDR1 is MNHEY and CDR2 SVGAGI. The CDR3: CVSSQKLAGAYNEQFF. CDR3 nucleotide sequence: TGTGTCAGCAGTCAAAAACTAGCGGGAGCCTACAATGAGCAGTTCTTC.

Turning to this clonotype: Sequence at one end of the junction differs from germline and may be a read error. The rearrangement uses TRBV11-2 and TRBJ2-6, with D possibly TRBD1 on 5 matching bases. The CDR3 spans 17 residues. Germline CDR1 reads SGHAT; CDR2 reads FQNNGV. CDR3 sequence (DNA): TGTGCCAGGAGCTTAGATATCAGGATCTCTGGGGCCAACATCCTGACTTTC. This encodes CARSLDIRISGANILTF.

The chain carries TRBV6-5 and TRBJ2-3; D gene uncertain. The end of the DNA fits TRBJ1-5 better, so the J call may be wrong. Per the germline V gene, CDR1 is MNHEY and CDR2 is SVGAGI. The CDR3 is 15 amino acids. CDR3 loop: CASNPSGSGTDTQHF. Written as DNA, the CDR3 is TGTGCCAGCAACCCTAGCGGCTCTGGCACAGATACGCAGCATTTT.

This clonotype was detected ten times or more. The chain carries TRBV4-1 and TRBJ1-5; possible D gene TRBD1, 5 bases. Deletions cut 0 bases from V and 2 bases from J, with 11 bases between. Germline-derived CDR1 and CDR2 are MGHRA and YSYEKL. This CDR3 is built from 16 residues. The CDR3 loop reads CASSQDLGRGNQPQHF. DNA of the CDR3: TGCGCCAGCAGCCAAGATTTGGGCAGGGGCAATCAGCCCCAGCATTTT.

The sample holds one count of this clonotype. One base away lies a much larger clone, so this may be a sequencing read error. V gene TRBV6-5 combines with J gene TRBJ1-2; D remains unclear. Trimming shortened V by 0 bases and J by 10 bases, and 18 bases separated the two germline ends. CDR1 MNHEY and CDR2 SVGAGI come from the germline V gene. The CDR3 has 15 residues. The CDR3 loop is CASSYSMGFKGDYTF. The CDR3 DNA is TGTGCCAGCAGTTACTCGATGGGATTTAAGGGCGACTACACCTTC.

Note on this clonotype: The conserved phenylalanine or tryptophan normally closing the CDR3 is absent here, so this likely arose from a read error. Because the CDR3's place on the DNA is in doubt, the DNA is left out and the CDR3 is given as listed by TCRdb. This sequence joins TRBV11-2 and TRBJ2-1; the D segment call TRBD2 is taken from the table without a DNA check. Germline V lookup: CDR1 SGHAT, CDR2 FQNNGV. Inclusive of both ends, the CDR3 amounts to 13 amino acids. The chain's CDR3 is CASSLEGSSHTFL.

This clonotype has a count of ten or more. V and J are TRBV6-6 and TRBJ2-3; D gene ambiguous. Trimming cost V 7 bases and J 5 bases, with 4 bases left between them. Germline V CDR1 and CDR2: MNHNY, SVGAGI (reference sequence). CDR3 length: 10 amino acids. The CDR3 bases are TGTGCCAGCAAGGGAGATACGCAGTATTTT. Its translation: CASKGDTQYF.

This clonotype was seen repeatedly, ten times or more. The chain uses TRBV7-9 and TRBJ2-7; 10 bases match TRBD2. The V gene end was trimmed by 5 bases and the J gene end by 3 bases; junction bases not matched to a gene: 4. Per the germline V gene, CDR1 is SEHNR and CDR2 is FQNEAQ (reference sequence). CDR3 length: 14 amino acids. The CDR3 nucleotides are TGTGCCAGCAGCAAAACTAGCGGGAACTACGAGCAGTACTTC. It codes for CASSKTSGNYEQYF.

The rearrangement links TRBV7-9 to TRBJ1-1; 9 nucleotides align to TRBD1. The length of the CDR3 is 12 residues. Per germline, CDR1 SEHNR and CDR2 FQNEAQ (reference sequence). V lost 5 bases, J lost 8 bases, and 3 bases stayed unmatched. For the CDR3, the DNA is TGTGCCAGCAGCCTAGGACAGGGGGAAGCTTTCTTT. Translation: CASSLGQGEAFF. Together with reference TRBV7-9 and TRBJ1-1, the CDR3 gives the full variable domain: DTGVSQNPRHKITKRGQNVTFRCDPISEHNRLYWYRQTLGQGPEFLTYFQNEAQLEKSRLLSDRFSAERPKGSFSTLEIQRTEQGDSAMYLCASSLGQGEAFFGQGTRLTVV.

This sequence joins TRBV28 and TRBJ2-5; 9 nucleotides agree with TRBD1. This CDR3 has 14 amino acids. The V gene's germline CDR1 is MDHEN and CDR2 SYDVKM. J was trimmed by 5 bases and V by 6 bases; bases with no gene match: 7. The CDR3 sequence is CASSTGGRGETQYF. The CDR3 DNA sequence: TGTGCCAGCAGCACAGGGGGCAGGGGTGAGACCCAGTACTTC.

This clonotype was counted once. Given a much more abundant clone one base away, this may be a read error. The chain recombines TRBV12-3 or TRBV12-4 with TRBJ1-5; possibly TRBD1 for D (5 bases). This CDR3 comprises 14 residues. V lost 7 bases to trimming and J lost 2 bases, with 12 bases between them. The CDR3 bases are TGTGCCAGCACCTCGATAGGGGGCAATCAGCCCCAGCATTTT. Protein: CASTSIGGNQPQHF.